This T cell receptor (beta chain) was captured in a study of T cell responses to AZD1222 COVID-19 vaccine. Study-wide results and limits: CD4 TCRs covered the whole spike, strongest at regions 160-218 and 743-854. The number of AZD1222 recipients seropositive at baseline was only six. After the peak T cell response, and only then, were repertoires sampled. Vaccination with two AZD1222 doses was followed by a rise in Spike-specific TCR breadth and depth.

Note on this clone: As yet, its antigen is unknown.

Produced via immunoSEQ multiplex PCR; TCRdb's table is partial and in-frame only. The table includes about 190,000 clones, 85% to 90% detected once. This specimen was peripheral blood, taken on day 0 of MenACWY control vaccination. This receptor was obtained from an adult in good health.

The CDR3 coding sequence is TGCGCCAGCAGAGTGACAGGGTCTACGTACGAGCAGTACTTC. Protein: CASRVTGSTYEQYF. The chain links TRBV5-1 to TRBJ2-7; TRBD1 matches 7 bases. This CDR3 is 14 amino acids long. CDR1 SGHRS and CDR2 YFSETQ come from the germline V gene. Trimming cost V 5 bases and J 4 bases; bases outside gene matches: 9.